The sequence of this T cell receptor beta chain was determined in a study of T cell changes during pregnancy in multiple sclerosis. Between the trimmed V and J ends, which lost 3 bases and 7 bases, there was a span of 12 bases. The germline V gene encodes CDR1 KGHSH and CDR2 LQKENI. The CDR3 consists of 14 residues. The repertoire was sequenced with immunoSEQ multiplex PCR; TCRdb's copy has only in-frame clones and lacks some. The data contain under 65,000 clones, over 90% of them seen just once; the ten biggest clones take up around 0.61%. The V call is TRBV18, the J call TRBJ2-2; D gene uncertain. Sequencing was performed on CD4+ T cells from peripheral blood mononuclear cells, taken after pregnancy. This clonotype originated in a female donor in good health, enrolled as a control in a pregnancy study. For the CDR3, the DNA is TGTGCCAGCTCACCGGGCGAAGGTTTCGGGGAGCTGTTTTTT. This encodes CASSPGEGFGELFF.